The 25 T cell receptor beta chains listed next were all sequenced from one sample in a study of early T cells in non-severe SARS-CoV-2 infection. TCRdb re-called the 5' RACE reads with MiXCR, one entry per CDR3 protein. The sample lists about 26,000 distinct CDR3 sequences; 5% to 6.5% were seen once. The sequenced sample consisted of whole blood. Receptors were obtained from an adult who was a healthcare worker with PCR-confirmed SARS-CoV-2 infection or an uninfected control (not recorded which).

This clonotype showed up just a few times. The chain employs TRBV10-2 and TRBJ1-1; 8 positions agree with TRBD1. V was clipped by 8 bases and J by 6 bases; unmatched bases: 17. Germline CDR1 WSHSY, CDR2 SAAADI. The CDR3 runs to 16 residues. The CDR3 is CASDSSDREGVAEAFF. In DNA form, the CDR3 reads TGCGCCAGCGACAGTTCGGACAGGGAAGGAGTGGCTGAAGCTTTCTTT.

This clonotype was detected many times. The rearrangement joins TRBV20-1 to TRBJ2-7, with 10 bases fitting TRBD2. CDR3 size: 14 residues. Germline-derived CDR1 and CDR2 are DFQATT and SNEGSKA (reference sequence). Trimming took 6 bases from V and 4 from J; bases not matched to a gene: 9. The CDR3 coding sequence is TGCAGTGCAGCACTAGCGGGGAACCGGTACGAGCAGTACTTC. This gives the protein CSAALAGNRYEQYF.

The chain combines TRBV30 with TRBJ1-1; D is undetermined. CDR1 and CDR2 (germline): GTSNPN, SVGIG (reference sequence). There are 12 residues in the CDR3. Between the trimmed V and J ends, which lost 0 bases and 8 bases, there was a span of 10 bases. The CDR3 sequence: CAWSVTGHEAFF. In DNA form, the CDR3 reads TGTGCCTGGAGTGTAACCGGGCACGAAGCTTTCTTT.

This clonotype has ten or more counts. The chain uses TRBV6-5 and TRBJ2-7, with a possible D match to TRBD2 (5 bases). Deletions cut 5 bases from V and 5 bases from J, with 10 bases between. Germline CDR1 and CDR2: MNHEY and SVGAGI. There are 12 residues in the CDR3. CDR3 residues: CASSAGLNEQYF. CDR3 nucleotide sequence: TGTGCCAGCAGTGCCGGACTGAACGAGCAGTACTTC.

V is TRBV3-1 and J is TRBJ2-3, with D perhaps assigned TRBD1 or TRBD2 (5 bases each). The CDR3 covers 15 residues. Trimming shortened V by 7 bases and J by 0 bases, and 14 bases separated the two germline ends. Per the germline V gene, CDR1 is LGHDT and CDR2 is YNNKEL (reference sequence). In DNA, the CDR3 is TGTGCCAGCACAACCGGGACGGCTAGCACAGATACGCAGTATTTT. As protein: CASTTGTASTDTQYF.

The V and J genes are TRBV9 and TRBJ1-2; D is possibly TRBD1 (5 bases). With 4 bases removed from V and 5 bases from J, the gap between germline ends came to 12 bases. The CDR3 runs to 13 residues. Germline V gene sequence: CDR1 SGDLS, CDR2 YYNGEE. The CDR3 loop reads CASSTAGPYGYTF. The CDR3 nucleotides are TGTGCCAGCAGCACAGCGGGACCTTATGGCTACACCTTC.

Ten or more counts support this clonotype. This chain connects TRBV7-9 to TRBJ2-7; D possibly matches TRBD1 or TRBD2 (7 bases each). Trimming pared 5 bases from V and 2 bases from J, leaving 10 bases between. Germline CDR1 and CDR2: SEHNR and FQNEAQ (reference sequence). The CDR3 is 13 residues long. The CDR3 nucleotides read TGTGCCAGCAGCCCAGGGGGGGCCTACGAGCAGTACTTC. This encodes CASSPGGAYEQYF.

In this sample, this clonotype turned up a few times. This sequence joins TRBV12-3 or TRBV12-4 and TRBJ2-7, with TRBD1 as a possible D gene (6 bases). Deletions cut 6 bases from V and 6 bases from J, with 15 bases between. This CDR3 is 13 amino acids long. The CDR3 here is CASSFGQPAEQYF. CDR3 nucleotides: TGTGCCAGCAGCTTCGGACAGCCGGCCGAGCAGTACTTC.

This clonotype was seen a handful of times. The chain joins TRBV6-1 to TRBJ1-3, with D possibly being TRBD1 (5 bases). The CDR3 consists of 16 residues. V shed 5 bases and J shed 0 bases, with 14 bases lying between them. Germline V CDR1 and CDR2: MNHNS, SASEGT. CDR3 nucleotides: TGTGCCAGCAGTTCCACCGGGGCCCCCTCTGGAAACACCATATATTTT. Translated: CASSSTGAPSGNTIYF.

CDR3 region: CSARTTAVAKNIQYF. CDR3 sequence (DNA): TGCAGTGCTAGAACCACAGCGGTAGCCAAAAACATTCAGTACTTC. The chain is built from TRBV20-1 and TRBJ2-4; TRBD2 is a possible D gene (5 bases). Trimming took off 2 bases at V and 0 bases at J, with 11 bases between the two ends. The CDR3 has 15 amino acids. Germline assignment: CDR1 DFQATT and CDR2 SNEGSKA (reference sequence).

This clonotype has just a few counts. The rearrangement links TRBV7-9 to TRBJ1-1; no firm D call. The germline gives CDR1 SEHNR, CDR2 FQNEAQ (reference sequence). The CDR3 runs to 13 residues. V lost 3 bases to trimming and J lost 4 bases, with 9 bases between them. This CDR3 reads CASSFTQRTEAFF. CDR3 bases: TGTGCCAGCAGCTTCACGCAACGCACTGAAGCTTTCTTT.

In its sample, this clonotype was seen many times. V gene TRBV7-9 combines with J gene TRBJ2-7, with TRBD1 as a possible D gene (6 bases). This CDR3 has 15 amino acids. CDR1 is SEHNR and CDR2 is FQNEAQ in the germline V gene (reference sequence). Trimming removed 6 bases from V and 1 base from J, with 16 bases in between. CDR3 bases: TGTGCCAGCAGATCTAGACAGGACATTTCCTACGAGCAGTACTTC. Translating gives CASRSRQDISYEQYF. Based on the CDR3 plus reference TRBV7-9 and TRBJ2-7, the full variable domain is DTGVSQNPRHKITKRGQNVTFRCDPISEHNRLYWYRQTLGQGPEFLTYFQNEAQLEKSRLLSDRFSAERPKGSFSTLEIQRTEQGDSAMYLCASRSRQDISYEQYFGPGTRLTVT.

This clonotype was found a few times. The gene calls are TRBV27 and TRBJ2-7, with 10 bases that match TRBD1. Germline CDR1 reads MNHEY; CDR2 reads SMNVEV (reference sequence). The CDR3 spans 15 residues. The V segment lost 3 bases and the J segment 1 base; nucleotides outside the gene matches: 3. CDR3 nucleotides: TGTGCCAGCAGTTTGACGGGACAGGGGTCCTACGAGCAGTACTTC. The encoded protein is CASSLTGQGSYEQYF.

This clonotype occurred a few times. The V gene is TRBV20-1, the J gene TRBJ2-3, with TRBD2 matching 10 bases. CDR3 length: 13 residues. The germline V gene encodes CDR1 DFQATT and CDR2 SNEGSKA (reference sequence). The V and J ends lost 8 bases and 0 bases, in that order; junction bases with no gene match: 2. CDR3 residues: CSWTSGSTDTQYF. Here the CDR3 DNA reads TGCAGTTGGACTAGCGGCAGCACAGATACGCAGTATTTT.

In this sample, this clonotype turned up many times. The chain joins TRBV13 to TRBJ1-6, with D possibly matching TRBD1 (5 bases). Germline V gives CDR1 PRHDT, CDR2 FYEKMQ (reference sequence). Trimming stripped 2 bases from V and 9 bases from J, with 11 bases between. The CDR3 covers 14 residues. CDR3 nucleotides: TGTGCCAGCAGCTTACAGGGTTTTTCTTCACCCCTCCACTTT. Translating it yields CASSLQGFSSPLHF.

This clonotype was seen ten or more times. The chain is built from TRBV7-6 and TRBJ2-1; tentatively, D is TRBD1 (6 bases). V lost 1 base to trimming and J lost 12 bases, with 19 bases between them. CDR1 is SGHVS, CDR2 FNYEAQ, per germline. This CDR3 has 15 residues. The CDR3 DNA sequence: TGTGCCAGCAGCTTAGTCCAGGGGTCAGGCCCAGGGCAGTTCTTC. Translated, it gives CASSLVQGSGPGQFF.

At least ten counts were recorded for this clonotype. The CDR3 DNA follows: TGTGCCAGCAGCCCGAGGGGGTTCACTAACTATGGCTACACCTTC. Its translation is CASSPRGFTNYGYTF. V is TRBV2 and J is TRBJ1-2; tentative D call: TRBD1 (6 bases). V was pared by 6 bases and J by 0 bases, with 14 bases between. CDR1 SNHLY and CDR2 FYNNEI come from the germline V gene. CDR3 length equals 15 residues.

The V and J genes are TRBV12-3 or TRBV12-4 and TRBJ1-3; D may be TRBD1 (6 bases). The V end was cut by 2 bases, the J end by 2 bases, with 13 bases between. The CDR3 covers 16 residues. The CDR3 DNA reads as TGTGCCAGCAGTTTAAGGTTCCCAGGGGCTGGAAACACCATATATTTT. It encodes CASSLRFPGAGNTIYF.

The J gene is TRBJ2-3, the V gene TRBV11-2, with no clear D. The CDR3 is 13 amino acids. With 1 base removed from V and 7 bases from J, the gap between germline ends came to 9 bases. Germline loops: CDR1 SGHAT, CDR2 FQNNGV. The CDR3 here is CASSLADLHTQYF. DNA for the CDR3: TGTGCCAGCAGCTTAGCGGACCTCCATACGCAGTATTTT.

This clonotype occurred a few times. This chain joins TRBV18 and TRBJ1-4, with 9 positions matching TRBD1. There are 16 residues in the CDR3. Looked up from germline, CDR1 is KGHSH and CDR2 is LQKENI. V gave up 3 bases and J gave up 5 bases; unmatched junction bases: 7. The CDR3: CASSPRDGTGNEKLFF. CDR3 coding DNA: TGTGCCAGCTCACCTCGAGACGGGACAGGGAATGAAAAACTGTTTTTT.

This clonotype is medium-sized in the sample. V is TRBV4-2 and J is TRBJ1-6, with D tentatively TRBD1 (6 bases). Trimming removed 0 bases from V and 13 bases from J, with 19 bases in between. In germline, CDR1 is LGHNA, CDR2 YNFKEQ. The CDR3 contains 16 residues. The CDR3 is CASSQERSGDLNPLHF. In DNA form, the CDR3 reads TGTGCCAGCAGCCAAGAGAGGTCAGGGGATCTAAATCCCCTCCACTTT.

This clonotype was seen a few times. The chain combines TRBV6-6 with TRBJ2-5; maybe TRBD2 (6 bases). V lost 2 bases, J lost 0 bases, and 10 bases lay in between. The length of the CDR3 is 15 residues. The germline V gene encodes CDR1 MNHNY and CDR2 SVGAGI (reference sequence). The CDR3 DNA follows: TGTGCCAGCAGTTACGGGGGGAAGTACCAAGAGACCCAGTACTTC. Translating it yields CASSYGGKYQETQYF.

The V gene is TRBV12-3 or TRBV12-4, the J gene TRBJ2-2; no definite D call. V lost 1 base to trimming and J lost 0 bases, with 9 bases between them. The CDR3 runs to 16 residues. CDR3 DNA: TGTGCCAGCAGTTTAGGACCCACCCCGAACACCGGGGAGCTGTTTTTT. Translation gives CASSLGPTPNTGELFF.

The table lists this clonotype with a few counts. The chain carries TRBV2 and TRBJ2-1; D perhaps matches TRBD2 (5 bases). Germline loops: CDR1 SNHLY, CDR2 FYNNEI. The CDR3 is 16 amino acids. Trimming left V 1 base short and J 7 bases short, with 17 bases between. The CDR3 bases are TGTGCCAGCAGTGAAGGGGCTATGGAGCGGTGGAATGAGCAGTTCTTC. It codes for CASSEGAMERWNEQFF.

This clonotype was counted only a few times. One junction end does not reproduce the germline sequence, and a read error may be involved. The rearrangement uses TRBV7-2 and TRBJ1-2, with D possibly being TRBD1 (5 bases). The CDR3 loop spans 16 amino acids. Germline V gene sequence: CDR1 SGHTA, CDR2 FQGNSA. The CDR3 here is CVSSLGVRAPMHGYTF. The CDR3 DNA is TGTGTCAGCAGCTTAGGGGTCAGGGCTCCCATGCATGGCTACACCTTC.